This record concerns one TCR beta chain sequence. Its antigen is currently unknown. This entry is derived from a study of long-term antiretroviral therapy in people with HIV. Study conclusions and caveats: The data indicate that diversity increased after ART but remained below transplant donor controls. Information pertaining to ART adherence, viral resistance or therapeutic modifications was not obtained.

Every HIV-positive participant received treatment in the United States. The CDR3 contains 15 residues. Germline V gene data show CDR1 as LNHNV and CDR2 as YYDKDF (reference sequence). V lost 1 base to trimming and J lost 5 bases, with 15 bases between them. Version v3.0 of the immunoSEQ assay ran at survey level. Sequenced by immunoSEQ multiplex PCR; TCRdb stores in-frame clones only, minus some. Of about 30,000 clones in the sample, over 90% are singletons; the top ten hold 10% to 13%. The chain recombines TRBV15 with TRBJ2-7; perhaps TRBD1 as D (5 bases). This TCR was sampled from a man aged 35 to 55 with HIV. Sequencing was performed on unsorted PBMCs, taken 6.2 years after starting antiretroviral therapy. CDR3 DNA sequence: TGTGCCACCAGCAGAGGGGATCAGGGTGTCCACGAGCAGTACTTC. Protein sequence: CATSRGDQGVHEQYF.